The clone carrying this T cell receptor beta chain was counted ten times or more. Its antigen remains unknown. Researchers took RNA transcripts and amplified the TCR beta CDR3 regions from them. The HTBI primer set was used in a first-round RT-PCR of the TCR CDR3. MiXCR was run by TCRdb on the multiplex PCR reads, yielding one entry per CDR3 protein. The sample lists approximately 95,000 distinct CDR3 sequences, approximately 42% seen once, with 10% in the top ten. This sample was taken from a study of T cells in Graves' hyperthyroidism and ophthalmopathy. CDR3 length equals 14 residues. V was shortened by 6 bases and J by 0 bases, with 14 bases between the two germline ends. Looked up from germline, CDR1 is DFQATT and CDR2 is SNEGSKA (reference sequence). General study findings and limits: Most clonotypes that expanded in the thyroid above 0.001 also showed up in blood.

V usage is TRBV20-1 and J usage is TRBJ1-2, with D tentatively TRBD1 (5 bases). This receptor was obtained from a woman younger than 45 with Graves' hyperthyroidism. The specimen was peripheral blood or thyroid tissue (not recorded which). The CDR3 nucleotides are TGCAGTGCAAATCACAGGCTCCCTAACTATGGCTACACCTTC. This encodes CSANHRLPNYGYTF.